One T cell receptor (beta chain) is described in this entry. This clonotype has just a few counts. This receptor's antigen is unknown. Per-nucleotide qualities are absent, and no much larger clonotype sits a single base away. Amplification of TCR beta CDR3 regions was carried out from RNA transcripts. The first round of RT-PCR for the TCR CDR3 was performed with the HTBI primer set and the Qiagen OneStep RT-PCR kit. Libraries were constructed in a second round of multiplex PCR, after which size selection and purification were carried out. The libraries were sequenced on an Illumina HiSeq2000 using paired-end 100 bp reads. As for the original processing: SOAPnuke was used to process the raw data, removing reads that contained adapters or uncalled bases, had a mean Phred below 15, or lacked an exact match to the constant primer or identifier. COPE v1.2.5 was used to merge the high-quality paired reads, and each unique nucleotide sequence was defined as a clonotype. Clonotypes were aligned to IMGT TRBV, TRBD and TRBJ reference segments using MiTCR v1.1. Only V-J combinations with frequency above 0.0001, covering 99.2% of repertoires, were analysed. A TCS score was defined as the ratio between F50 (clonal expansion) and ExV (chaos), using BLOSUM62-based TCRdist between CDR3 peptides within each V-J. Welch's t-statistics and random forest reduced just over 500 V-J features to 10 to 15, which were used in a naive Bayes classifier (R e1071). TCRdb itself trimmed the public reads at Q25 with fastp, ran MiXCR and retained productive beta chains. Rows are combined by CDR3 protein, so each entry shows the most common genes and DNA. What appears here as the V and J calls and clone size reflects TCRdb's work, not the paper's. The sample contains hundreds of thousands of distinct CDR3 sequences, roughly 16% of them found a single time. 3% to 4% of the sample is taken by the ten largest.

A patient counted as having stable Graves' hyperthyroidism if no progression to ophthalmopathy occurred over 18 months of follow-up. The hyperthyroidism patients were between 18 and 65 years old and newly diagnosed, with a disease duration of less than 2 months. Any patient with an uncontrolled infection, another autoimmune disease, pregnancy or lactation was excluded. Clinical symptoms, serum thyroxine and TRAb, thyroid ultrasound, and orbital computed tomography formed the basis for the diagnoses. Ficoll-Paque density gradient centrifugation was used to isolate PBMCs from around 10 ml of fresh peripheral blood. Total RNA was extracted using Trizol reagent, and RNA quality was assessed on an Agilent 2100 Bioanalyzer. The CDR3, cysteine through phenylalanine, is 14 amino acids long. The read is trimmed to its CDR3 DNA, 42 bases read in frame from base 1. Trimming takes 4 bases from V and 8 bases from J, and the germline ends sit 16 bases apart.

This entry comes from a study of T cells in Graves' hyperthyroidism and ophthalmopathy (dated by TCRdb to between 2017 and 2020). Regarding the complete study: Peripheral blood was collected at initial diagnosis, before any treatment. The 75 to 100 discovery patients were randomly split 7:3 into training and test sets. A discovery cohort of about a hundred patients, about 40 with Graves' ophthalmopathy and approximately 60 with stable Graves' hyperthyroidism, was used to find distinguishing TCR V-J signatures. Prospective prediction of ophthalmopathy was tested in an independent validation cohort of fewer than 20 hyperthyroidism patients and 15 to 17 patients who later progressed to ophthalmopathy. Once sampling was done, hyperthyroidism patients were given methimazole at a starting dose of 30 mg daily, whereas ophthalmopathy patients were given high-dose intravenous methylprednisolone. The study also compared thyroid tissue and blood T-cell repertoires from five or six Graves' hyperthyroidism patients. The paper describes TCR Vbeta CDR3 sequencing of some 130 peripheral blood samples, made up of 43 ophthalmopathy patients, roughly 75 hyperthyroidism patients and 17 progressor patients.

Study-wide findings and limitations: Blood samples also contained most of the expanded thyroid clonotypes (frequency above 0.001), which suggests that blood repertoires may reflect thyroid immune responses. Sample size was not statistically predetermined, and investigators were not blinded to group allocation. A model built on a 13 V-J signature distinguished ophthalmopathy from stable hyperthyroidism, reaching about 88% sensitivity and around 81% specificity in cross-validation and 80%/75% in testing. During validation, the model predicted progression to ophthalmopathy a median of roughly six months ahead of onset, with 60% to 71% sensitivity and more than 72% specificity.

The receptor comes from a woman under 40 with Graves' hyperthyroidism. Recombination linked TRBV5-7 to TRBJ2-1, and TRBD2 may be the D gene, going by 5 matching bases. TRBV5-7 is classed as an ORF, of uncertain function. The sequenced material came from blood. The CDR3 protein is CASSLRELHHEQFF. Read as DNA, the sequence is TGTGCCAGCAGCCTAAGGGAGCTACACCATGAGCAGTTCTTC.